These 23 T cell receptor beta chains came from one sample sequenced in a study of blood T cell repertoires in COVID-19. The assay was immunoSEQ multiplex PCR, and TCRdb's table has in-frame clones only and misses some. Altogether around 290,000 clones are present, approximately 91% being singletons, with the ten largest covering approximately 1%. The sample comprised PBMCs or T cells enriched from blood (not recorded which). The receptors were gathered from a woman in her 30s who had recovered from COVID-19.

The J gene is TRBJ2-1, the V gene TRBV29-1; 9 nucleotides line up with TRBD2. Germline V lookup: CDR1 SQVTM, CDR2 ANQGSEA. V dropped 2 bases and J dropped 0; count of bases not matched to a gene: 5. CDR3 length: 16 amino acids. The CDR3 coding sequence is TGCAGCGTTGAAAGGTCTAGCGGGGACTCCTACAATGAGCAGTTCTTC. Residues: CSVERSSGDSYNEQFF.

The gene calls are TRBV3-1 (or the pseudogene TRBV3-2) and TRBJ2-5, with D possibly TRBD1 on 6 matching bases. The CDR3 contains 14 residues. Trimming shortened V by 1 base and J by 2 bases, and 8 bases separated the two germline ends. Per germline, CDR1 LGHDT and CDR2 YNNKEL (reference sequence). The CDR3 coding sequence is TGTGCCAGCAGCCAAGCACAGGGTCAAGAGACCCAGTACTTC. Residues: CASSQAQGQETQYF.

The CDR3 coding sequence is TGTGCCAGCAGCCAAGGGGACAGGGTTCCCCAAGAGACCCAGTACTTC. It encodes CASSQGDRVPQETQYF. The chain has TRBV3-1 (or the pseudogene TRBV3-2) and TRBJ2-5, with 9 bases lining up with TRBD1. V lost 1 base and J lost 1; bases outside the gene matches: 4. The V gene's germline CDR1 is LGHDT and CDR2 YNNKEL (reference sequence). The CDR3 is 16 residues long.

V is TRBV19 and J is TRBJ1-6; unclear D gene. The V gene lost 3 bases and the J gene lost 0 bases, with 12 bases spanning the gap. CDR1 and CDR2 from the germline V gene are LNHDA and SQIVND (reference sequence). This CDR3 spans 17 amino acids. In DNA, the CDR3 is TGTGCCAGTAGTATTTTTCCACCGAGCTCCTATAATTCACCCCTCCACTTT. Translating gives CASSIFPPSSYNSPLHF.

V usage is TRBV29-1 and J usage is TRBJ1-2; 9 nucleotides match TRBD1. Germline CDR1 reads SQVTM; CDR2 reads ANQGSEA. The CDR3 has 14 amino acids. V shed 1 base and J 8 bases; nucleotides not matched to a gene: 8. In DNA, the CDR3 is TGCAGCGTTGAAGGGACTACAGGGGGCCGCGGCTACACCTTC. Translated, it gives CSVEGTTGGRGYTF. Filled out from reference TRBV29-1 and TRBJ1-2, the complete variable domain reads SAVISQKPSRDICQRGTSLTIQCQVDSQVTMMFWYRQQPGQSLTLIATANQGSEATYESGFVIDKFPISRPNLTFSTLTVSNMSPEDSSIYLCSVEGTTGGRGYTFGSGTRLTVV.

The chain is built from TRBV9 and TRBJ2-7, with TRBD1 identical over 9 bases. With 3 bases clipped from V and 2 bases from J, the junction kept 9 bases outside the gene matches. Germline V gene sequence: CDR1 SGDLS, CDR2 YYNGEE. The CDR3 consists of 16 residues. The CDR3 sequence is CASSGPTGTGTYEQYF. The CDR3 nucleotides read TGTGCCAGCAGCGGCCCGACCGGGACAGGGACCTACGAGCAGTACTTC.

The chain carries TRBV28 and TRBJ1-2; D possibly corresponds to TRBD1 (6 bases). V lost 4 bases to trimming and J lost 2 bases, with 11 bases between them. This CDR3 comprises 14 residues. Germline V CDR1 and CDR2: MDHEN, SYDVKM. The CDR3 reads CASSSRGRNYGYTF. The CDR3 DNA follows: TGTGCCAGCAGTTCCAGGGGTCGGAACTATGGCTACACCTTC.

This chain links TRBV19 with TRBJ1-3; 7 positions match TRBD1. V lost 3 bases and J lost 2; bases outside the gene matches: 7. Germline-derived CDR1 and CDR2 are LNHDA and SQIVND (reference sequence). This CDR3 has 16 amino acids. The CDR3 is CASSIRGTAAGNTIYF. CDR3 nucleotide sequence: TGTGCCAGTAGTATTAGGGGGACAGCGGCTGGAAACACCATATATTTT.

V gene TRBV6-5 combines with J gene TRBJ1-1; tentatively, D is TRBD1 (6 bases). CDR1 is MNHEY, CDR2 SVGAGI, per germline. Deletions cut 0 bases from V and 9 bases from J, with 14 bases between. The CDR3 is 14 residues long. The CDR3 DNA follows: TGTGCCAGCAGTTACTCGAAGGGCAGGGGAAAAGCTTTCTTT. Protein: CASSYSKGRGKAFF.

This chain uses TRBV11-2 with TRBJ1-2; D gene uncertain. Trimming took 5 bases from V and 5 from J, leaving 12 bases between them. CDR1 SGHAT and CDR2 FQNNGV come from the germline V gene. The CDR3 has 13 amino acids. CDR3 in DNA: TGTGCCAGCAGCCCGGGTTACGAATATGGCTACACCTTC. Translating gives CASSPGYEYGYTF.

The J gene is TRBJ1-2, the V gene TRBV11-2; D perhaps matches TRBD1 (5 bases). CDR3 length: 13 residues. The germline V and J ends were trimmed by 1 base and 7 bases, with 10 bases remaining between them. Looked up from germline, CDR1 is SGHAT and CDR2 is FQNNGV. For the CDR3, the DNA is TGTGCCAGCAGCTTAGGCAGGGTGGGTGGCTACACCTTC. This codes for CASSLGRVGGYTF.

CDR3 amino acids: CASSYRTPDNSPLHF. The CDR3, as DNA: TGTGCCAGCAGTTACCGGACACCCGATAATTCACCCCTCCACTTT. V usage is TRBV6-5 and J usage is TRBJ1-6; D is perhaps TRBD1 (5 bases). Per germline, CDR1 MNHEY and CDR2 SVGAGI. This CDR3 contains 15 residues. The ends were cut back, 2 bases at V and 5 bases at J, with 10 bases in the middle.

CDR3 amino acids: CASSLYAGFTADTQYF. CDR3 nucleotides: TGTGCCAGCAGCCTCTATGCGGGATTCACGGCAGATACGCAGTATTTT. The J gene is TRBJ2-3, the V gene TRBV9, with a possible D match to TRBD2 (6 bases). Germline lookup yields CDR1 SGDLS and CDR2 YYNGEE. This CDR3 has 16 residues. V was pared by 4 bases and J by 4 bases, with 19 bases between.

The V call is TRBV3-1 (or the pseudogene TRBV3-2), the J call TRBJ2-1, with TRBD1 matching over 10 bases. Germline V lookup: CDR1 LGHDT, CDR2 YNNKEL (reference sequence). CDR3 length equals 17 residues. V dropped 3 bases and J dropped 4; count of bases not matched to a gene: 9. DNA for the CDR3: TGTGCCAGCAGCCAGGCCCTAGGGGACAGGGGTTACAATGAGCAGTTCTTC. It yields the protein CASSQALGDRGYNEQFF.

This chain connects TRBV28 to TRBJ1-2; 7 bases line up with TRBD1. With 2 bases clipped from V and 6 bases from J, the junction kept 9 bases outside the gene matches. The CDR3 consists of 15 residues. Germline CDR1 is MDHEN and CDR2 is SYDVKM. The CDR3 region has the DNA TGTGCCAGCAGTTTACCCGGGACAGTTGAACATGGCTACACCTTC. It translates to CASSLPGTVEHGYTF.

The rearrangement joins TRBV2 to TRBJ2-3, with 8 bases aligning to TRBD1. The germline V gene encodes CDR1 SNHLY and CDR2 FYNNEI. V shed 6 bases, J shed 1 base, and the junction held 0 bases outside the gene matches. CDR3 size: 13 residues. DNA of the CDR3: TGTGCCAGCAGACAGGGGGGCACAGATACGCAGTATTTT. This codes for CASRQGGTDTQYF. The full variable domain, rest sourced from reference TRBV2 and TRBJ2-3, is EPEVTQTPSHQVTQMGQEVILRCVPISNHLYFYWYRQILGQKVEFLVSFYNNEISEKSEIFDDQFSVERPDGSNFTLKIRSTKLEDSAMYFCASRQGGTDTQYFGPGTRLTVL.

This clone was detected only a few times. V usage is TRBV27 and J usage is TRBJ2-7; TRBD1 aligns across 7 bases. CDR3 length: 14 residues. Germline V gene data show CDR1 as MNHEY and CDR2 as SMNVEV (reference sequence). Trimming at V came to 5 bases and at J to 3 bases, leaving 7 bases not matched to a gene. The CDR3: CASSRKGQFYEQYF. The CDR3 DNA follows: TGTGCCAGCAGTCGGAAGGGACAGTTCTACGAGCAGTACTTC.

The V gene is TRBV5-4, the J gene TRBJ1-1; the D is unclear. Trimming removed 2 bases from V and 4 bases from J, with 9 bases in between. Germline values: CDR1 SGHNT, CDR2 YYREEE (reference sequence). The CDR3 spans 13 residues. The CDR3 DNA sequence: TGTGCCAGCAGCTTTCCTCTCGGCACTGAAGCTTTCTTT. Translated: CASSFPLGTEAFF.

The chain uses TRBV28 and TRBJ2-3; D call uncertain. CDR3 length: 14 residues. The germline V gene has CDR1 MDHEN and CDR2 SYDVKM. V lost 5 bases, J lost 0 bases, and 9 bases lay in between. CDR3 amino acids: CASSEETSTDTQYF. The CDR3 DNA reads as TGTGCCAGCAGTGAGGAGACTAGCACAGATACGCAGTATTTT.

The chain couples TRBV15 to TRBJ1-1; no clear D gene. The CDR3 sequence is 12 residues long. Germline V gene data show CDR1 as LNHNV and CDR2 as YYDKDF (reference sequence). Between the trimmed V and J ends, which lost 3 bases and 6 bases, there was a span of 8 bases. CDR3: CATSSDTAEAFF. As DNA, the CDR3 is TGTGCCACCAGCAGTGATACAGCTGAAGCTTTCTTT.

The V call is TRBV19, the J call TRBJ1-5; 7 bases map to TRBD1. The CDR3 length is 16 residues. The trim removed 8 bases at V and 3 bases at J, leaving 13 bases unmatched. The germline V gene has CDR1 LNHDA and CDR2 SQIVND (reference sequence). The DNA of the CDR3 is TGTGCCAGTGACAAAAGGACAGGAGGGGCCAATCAGCCCCAGCATTTT. It specifies CASDKRTGGANQPQHF.

This clone was seen a single time. This sequence joins TRBV27 and TRBJ1-1; D is unclear. This CDR3 region has 13 residues. Germline lookup yields CDR1 MNHEY and CDR2 SMNVEV (reference sequence). V was cut by 5 bases and J by 0 bases, with 7 bases left in between. CDR3 DNA sequence: TGTGCCAGCAGTAGAGTCATGAACACTGAAGCTTTCTTT. The encoded protein is CASSRVMNTEAFF.

This chain joins TRBV2 and TRBJ2-2, with D possibly matching TRBD2 (7 bases). The germline gives CDR1 SNHLY, CDR2 FYNNEI. This CDR3 contains 15 residues. The V and J ends lost 6 bases and 2 bases respectively, with 13 bases between them. The CDR3 reads CASRAGALNTGELFF. In DNA form, the CDR3 reads TGTGCCAGCAGGGCGGGGGCCCTCAACACCGGGGAGCTGTTTTTT. The full variable domain, its missing parts supplied by reference TRBV2 and TRBJ2-2, is EPEVTQTPSHQVTQMGQEVILRCVPISNHLYFYWYRQILGQKVEFLVSFYNNEISEKSEIFDDQFSVERPDGSNFTLKIRSTKLEDSAMYFCASRAGALNTGELFFGEGSRLTVL.